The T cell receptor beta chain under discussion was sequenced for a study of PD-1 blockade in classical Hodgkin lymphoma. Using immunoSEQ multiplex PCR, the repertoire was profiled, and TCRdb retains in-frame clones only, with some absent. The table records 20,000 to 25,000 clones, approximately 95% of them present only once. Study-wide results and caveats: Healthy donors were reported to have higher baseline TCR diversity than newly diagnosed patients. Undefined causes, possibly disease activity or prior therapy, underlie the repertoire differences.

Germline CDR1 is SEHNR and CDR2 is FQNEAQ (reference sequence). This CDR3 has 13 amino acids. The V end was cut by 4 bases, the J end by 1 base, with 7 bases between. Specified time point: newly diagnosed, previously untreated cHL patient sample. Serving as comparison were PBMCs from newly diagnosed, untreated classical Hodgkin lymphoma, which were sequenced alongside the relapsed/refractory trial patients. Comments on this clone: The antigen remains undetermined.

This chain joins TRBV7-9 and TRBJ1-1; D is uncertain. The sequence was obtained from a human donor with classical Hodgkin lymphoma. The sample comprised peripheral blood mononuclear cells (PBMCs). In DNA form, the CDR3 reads TGTGCCAGCAGCTACACAGAGAACACTGAAGCTTTCTTT. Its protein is CASSYTENTEAFF.